This T cell receptor (beta chain) was documented in a study of T-cell memory formation after mild COVID-19. Whole-study results and caveats: Contracting CD8+ clones were enriched in EMRA, CD4+ mainly in CM and EM.

Germline loops: CDR1 SGHRS, CDR2 YFSETQ. Trimming at V came to 0 bases and at J to 3 bases, leaving 10 bases not matched to a gene. This CDR3 comprises 17 residues. The sample holds a few counts of this clonotype. The target antigen is unknown. TCRdb re-called the 5' RACE reads through MiXCR, storing one row per CDR3 protein. This sample has about 360,000 distinct CDR3 sequences; 13% to 15% occur once, and the top ten carry around a fifth. The TCR was taken from a man aged 18 to 29 who had mild COVID-19 (a few samples of this study predate the infection). Cell type and time point are not known. Sequencing input: PBMCs or a T cell subset sorted from them (not recorded which). The chain employs TRBV5-1 and TRBJ2-5; TRBD2 agrees at 8 bases. In DNA form, the CDR3 reads TGCGCCAGCAGCTTGGCCGGCCTAGCGGGTCCAAAAGAGACCCAGTACTTC. Amino acid sequence: CASSLAGLAGPKETQYF.